The rows below give T cell receptor beta chains drawn from one sample of a study of cytomegalovirus exposure and HLA in healthy donors. Method: immunoSEQ multiplex PCR; TCRdb's copy keeps in-frame clones and lacks some. The data hold tens of thousands of clones, with approximately 80% observed a single time. Sequences were obtained from PBMCs. The receptors stem from a woman in her forties or fifties in good health and CMV-seropositive. Both conserved end residues are part of each CDR3. A D gene is named only where the DNA matches it firmly. Where a row states a size, it is once, few, many or the class of an expanded clone; other rows omit it.

>TRBD1|NA|TRBJ1-4|TRBV5-1
CASRLQGVSGEKLFF
TGCGCCAGCAGGTTACAGGGGGTCTCGGGTGAAAAACTGTTTTTT
>NA|NA|TRBJ1-5|TRBV6-4
CASSEWAGVQPQHF
TGTGCCAGCAGTGAATGGGCAGGGGTACAGCCCCAGCATTTT
>NA|NA|TRBJ1-2|TRBV4-2
CASSQVGEGYGYTF
TGTGCCAGCAGCCAAGTGGGAGAGGGCTATGGCTACACCTTC
>TRBD2|NA|TRBJ2-1|TRBV10-3
CAISEWPGTSAARNEQFF
TGTGCCATCAGTGAGTGGCCCGGGACTAGCGCCGCAAGGAATGAGCAGTTCTTC
>TRBD1|NA|TRBJ1-2|TRBV5-4
CASSVGGQGTYGYTF
TGTGCCAGCAGCGTTGGGGGACAGGGAACCTATGGCTACACCTTC
>NA|once|TRBJ2-2|TRBV11-2
CASSLTDTGELFF
TGTGCCAGCAGCCTGACAGACACCGGGGAGCTGTTTTTT
>NA|NA|TRBJ2-3|TRBV2
CASSQDYLTDTQYF
TGTGCCAGCAGTCAGGACTACCTCACAGATACGCAGTATTTT
>NA|few|TRBJ1-2|TRBV18
CASSADRTTTYGYTF
TGTGCCAGCTCGGCGGATCGTACAACGACCTATGGCTACACCTTC
>NA|NA|TRBJ2-7|TRBV2
CASTTNEQYF
TGTGCCAGCACTACGAACGAGCAGTACTTC
>NA|few|TRBJ1-1|TRBV6-5
CASSYVRGTEAFF
TGTGCCAGCAGTTACGTTAGGGGAACTGAAGCTTTCTTT
>NA|few|TRBJ1-1|TRBV6-5
CASSDGTWEGAFF
TGTGCCAGCAGTGACGGCACGTGGGAGGGAGCTTTCTTT
>TRBD2|NA|TRBJ2-2|TRBV10-3
CAISEKRGGLQGTGELFF
TGTGCCATCAGTGAAAAGCGGGGGGGCCTTCAAGGCACCGGGGAGCTGTTTTTT
>TRBD1|NA|TRBJ2-2|TRBV5-1
CASSLTGDTGELFF
TGCGCCAGCAGCCTTACAGGGGACACCGGGGAGCTGTTTTTT
>NA|NA|TRBJ1-5|TRBV19
CASSKSGGTPQHF
TGTGCCAGTAGTAAATCCGGCGGGACGCCCCAGCATTTT
>TRBD1|once|TRBJ2-7|TRBV7-9
CASGSPGGGRSEQYF
TGTGCCAGCGGATCCCCAGGGGGCGGAAGGAGCGAGCAGTACTTC
>TRBD2|NA|TRBJ2-1|TRBV5-1
CASSRIAGGSGEQFF
TGCGCCAGCAGCCGAATAGCGGGGGGTTCCGGTGAGCAGTTCTTC
>TRBD1|few|TRBJ2-3|TRBV7-9
CASRPGQGVTDTQYF
TGTGCCAGCAGGCCGGGACAGGGGGTTACAGATACGCAGTATTTT
>NA|NA|TRBJ2-1|TRBV7-3
CASSLGLVRHNEQFF
TGTGCCAGCAGCTTAGGACTGGTAAGACACAATGAGCAGTTCTTC
>TRBD1|NA|TRBJ1-2|TRBV5-1
CASRSGTGDNYGYTF
TGCGCCAGCAGATCCGGGACAGGAGATAACTATGGCTACACCTTC
>TRBD1|few|TRBJ2-7|TRBV18
CASSPLRGQGAYEQYF
TGTGCCAGCTCACCTCTGCGGGGACAGGGGGCCTACGAGCAGTACTTC
>TRBD2|NA|TRBJ2-1|TRBV5-4
CASSYASGGAFNEQFF
TGTGCCAGCAGCTACGCTAGCGGGGGGGCTTTTAATGAGCAGTTCTTC
>TRBD1|NA|TRBJ1-2|TRBV18
CASSPSGQGAPPYGYTF
TGTGCCAGCTCACCATCGGGACAGGGGGCCCCTCCCTATGGCTACACCTTC
>NA|NA|TRBJ2-3|TRBV10-3
CAISDSRDSDTQYF
TGTGCCATCAGTGACTCCAGGGATTCAGATACGCAGTATTTT
>TRBD1|NA|TRBJ1-1|TRBV5-1
CASSAPGQMNTEAFF
TGCGCCAGCAGCGCTCCGGGACAGATGAACACTGAAGCTTTCTTT
>NA|once|TRBJ2-2|TRBV6-5
CASSYGALARVFF
TGTGCCAGCAGTTACGGCGCCTTGGCTCGGGTGTTTTTT
>TRBD1|NA|TRBJ2-2|TRBV5-1
CASSSAVQGVGTGELFF
TGCGCCAGCAGCTCCGCCGTCCAGGGGGTGGGCACCGGGGAGCTGTTTTTT
>NA|NA|TRBJ2-5|TRBV29-1
CSVEVWGRTRLQETQYF
TGCAGCGTTGAAGTTTGGGGTCGAACTAGGTTACAAGAGACCCAGTACTTC
>NA|NA|TRBJ1-5|TRBV30
CAWADGGNQPQHF
TGTGCCTGGGCGGACGGGGGCAATCAGCCCCAGCATTTT
>NA|NA|TRBJ1-4|TRBV29-1
CSGRGEGGKLFF
TGCAGCGGCCGGGGAGAGGGCGGAAAACTGTTTTTT
>TRBD2|NA|TRBJ2-1|TRBV19
CASSIKAPAGGGNEQFF
TGTGCCAGTAGTATAAAGGCCCCAGCGGGAGGAGGGAATGAGCAGTTCTTC
>TRBD2|NA|TRBJ2-3|TRBV27
CASSLSITTSGSTDTQYF
TGTGCCAGCAGTTTATCGATTACAACTAGCGGAAGCACAGATACGCAGTATTTT
>TRBD1|NA|TRBJ1-2|TRBV7-8
CASSEFGTGAYGYTF
TGTGCCAGCAGCGAATTCGGGACAGGGGCATATGGCTACACCTTC
>NA|NA|TRBJ1-6|TRBV6-5
CASSYSSGGGGSPLHF
TGTGCCAGCAGTTACTCCTCAGGTGGGGGAGGCTCACCCCTCCACTTT
>TRBD2|NA|TRBJ2-5|TRBV5-6
CASSTTGGGLKETQYF
TGTGCCAGCAGCACTACGGGGGGGGGCTTGAAAGAGACCCAGTACTTC
>NA|NA|TRBJ1-1|TRBV7-6
CASSTQGNTEAFF
TGTGCCAGCAGCACACAGGGGAACACTGAAGCTTTCTTT
>NA|NA|TRBJ1-2|TRBV19
CASSGRPYGYTF
TGTGCCAGTAGTGGCAGGCCCTATGGCTACACCTTC
>NA|NA|TRBJ1-2|TRBV5-1
CASSQDSYGYTF
TGCGCCAGCAGTCAGGACAGCTATGGCTACACCTTC
>TRBD1|few|TRBJ2-5|TRBV5-5
CASSLRWTGQETQYF
TGTGCCAGCAGCTTGCGGTGGACAGGTCAAGAGACCCAGTACTTC